One sample yielded the 29 T cell receptor beta chains listed below, sequenced in a study of cytomegalovirus exposure and HLA in healthy donors (dated by TCRdb to about 2017). Libraries were built with the immunoSEQ multiplex PCR assay. The multiplex PCR relied on a mix of 60 forward primers for TCR Vbeta segments and 13 reverse primers for TCR Jbeta segments. Entries here come from immuneACCESS through TCRdb and include only in-frame sequences with V and J called. Some clones fail to appear in such tables; in the studies checked, an unresolved V gene covers under half of the shortfall, and the cause of the remainder is unknown. The sample table holds about 78,000 clones, of which 72% were seen once. The ten largest clones add up to 11% of the sample. The sample comprised PBMCs. These TCRs come from a woman in her thirties or forties in good health and CMV-seropositive.

This clone has a handful of counts. This sequence joins TRBV4-1 and TRBJ1-1; maybe TRBD1 (5 bases). Germline lookup yields CDR1 MGHRA and CDR2 YSYEKL. The CDR3 sequence is 15 residues long. The ends were cut back, 0 bases at V and 11 bases at J, with 19 bases in the middle. CDR3 nucleotide sequence: TGCGCCAGCAGCCAAGAGAGCCCCCGGACCCGGGGGGCTTTCTTT. This translates into CASSQESPRTRGAFF.

The rearrangement uses TRBV1 and TRBJ1-2; TRBD1 reflects the table's D call only, with no check against the DNA. TRBV1 is tagged as a pseudogene. The CDR3 totals 15 residues. The CDR3 is CTSSQPDSIVYGYTF. Here the CDR3 DNA reads TGCACCAGCAGCCAGCCCGACAGCATAGTCTATGGCTACACCTTC.

The V gene is TRBV2, the J gene TRBJ2-2; D is undetermined. The CDR3 covers 13 residues. Trimming took off 8 bases at V and 3 bases at J, with 10 bases between the two ends. Germline V lookup: CDR1 SNHLY, CDR2 FYNNEI. In DNA form, the CDR3 reads TGTGCCAGCGCCAAAGACTACACCGGGGAGCTGTTTTTT. This gives the protein CASAKDYTGELFF. Supplemented by reference TRBV2 and TRBJ2-2, the full variable domain reads EPEVTQTPSHQVTQMGQEVILRCVPISNHLYFYWYRQILGQKVEFLVSFYNNEISEKSEIFDDQFSVERPDGSNFTLKIRSTKLEDSAMYFCASAKDYTGELFFGEGSRLTVL.

The rearrangement uses TRBV7-2 and TRBJ2-3, with 8 positions matching TRBD2. V was pared by 0 bases and J by 6 bases, with 11 bases of the junction left unmatched. This CDR3 comprises 17 residues. CDR1 is SGHTA, CDR2 FQGNSA, per germline. The CDR3 sequence is CASSLAFRGGHWDTQYF. The DNA of the CDR3 is TGTGCCAGCAGCTTAGCATTTCGGGGGGGCCATTGGGATACGCAGTATTTT.

J is TRBJ2-5 and V is TRBV7-9, with D unclear. This CDR3 has 13 residues. The ends were cut back, 5 bases at V and 5 bases at J, with 12 bases in the middle. Germline V CDR1 and CDR2: SEHNR, FQNEAQ (reference sequence). CDR3 loop: CASSPLQSETQYF. Here the CDR3 DNA reads TGTGCCAGCAGCCCTTTACAATCCGAGACCCAGTACTTC.

The chain recombines TRBV29-1 with TRBJ1-2; 9 bases are shared with TRBD1. With V trimmed by 2 bases and J by 7 bases, 8 bases remained unmatched. This CDR3 has 14 amino acids. CDR1 SQVTM and CDR2 ANQGSEA come from the germline V gene. The CDR3 sequence: CSVESTGTGRGYTF. DNA of the CDR3: TGCAGCGTTGAATCCACCGGGACAGGGCGTGGCTACACCTTC.

This clone was found once. V and J are TRBV7-2 and TRBJ1-1, with D hard to call. Germline CDR1 and CDR2: SGHTA and FQGNSA. There are 13 residues in the CDR3. V was trimmed by 3 bases and J by 2 bases, leaving 7 bases between them. Here the CDR3 reads CASSFQVNTEAFF. The DNA for the CDR3 is TGTGCCAGCAGCTTTCAGGTTAACACTGAAGCTTTCTTT.

In this sample, this clone turned up many times. The chain joins TRBV19 to TRBJ2-7, with a weak D call TRBD2 (6 bases). Germline V CDR1 and CDR2: LNHDA, SQIVND (reference sequence). The CDR3 extends over 15 amino acids. Trimming removed 5 bases from V and 4 bases from J, with 18 bases in between. Here the CDR3 reads CASSSTGGVGYEQYF. CDR3 bases: TGTGCCAGTAGTTCTACAGGCGGGGTGGGGTACGAGCAGTACTTC.

This clone has only a few counts. The chain employs TRBV5-1 and TRBJ2-5, with D perhaps TRBD2 (6 bases). The tail of the sequence fits TRBJ2-7 better, so the J call may be wrong. CDR3 size: 13 residues. CDR1 is SGHRS, CDR2 YFSETQ, per germline. The CDR3 protein is CASSLLADYEQYF. CDR3 nucleotide sequence: TGCGCCAGCAGCCTTTTAGCGGATTACGAGCAGTACTTC.

The gene calls are TRBV18 and TRBJ2-5; 8 bases map to TRBD2. The germline V gene encodes CDR1 KGHSH and CDR2 LQKENI. This CDR3 contains 14 residues. V was pared by 3 bases and J by 3 bases, with 3 bases of the junction left unmatched. Here the CDR3 reads CASSPSGAKETQYF. CDR3 nucleotide sequence: TGTGCCAGCTCACCTAGCGGGGCAAAAGAGACCCAGTACTTC. The full variable domain, its missing parts supplied by reference TRBV18 and TRBJ2-5, is NAGVMQNPRHLVRRRGQEARLRCSPMKGHSHVYWYRQLPEEGLKFMVYLQKENIIDESGMPKERFSAEFPKEGPSILRIQQVVRGDSAAYFCASSPSGAKETQYFGPGTRLLVL.

The CDR3 DNA reads as TGCGCCAGCAGCCAAGTTCTTGGGACAGGGGGACAGCCCCAGCATTTT. Amino acids: CASSQVLGTGGQPQHF. The rearrangement uses TRBV4-1 and TRBJ1-5; TRBD1 aligns across 11 bases. The germline gives CDR1 MGHRA, CDR2 YSYEKL. V shed 1 base, J shed 7 bases, and the junction held 6 bases outside the gene matches. This CDR3 contains 16 residues.

The sample holds one count of this clone. The chain links TRBV28 to TRBJ1-5; D remains ambiguous. Deletions cut 2 bases from V and 2 bases from J, with 4 bases between. The CDR3 is 13 amino acids. Germline assignment: CDR1 MDHEN and CDR2 SYDVKM. Here the CDR3 DNA reads TGTGCCAGCAGTTTAGTAGGCAATCAGCCCCAGCATTTT. Translation gives CASSLVGNQPQHF. The variable domain in full, with the rest retrieved from reference TRBV28 and TRBJ1-5, is DVKVTQSSRYLVKRTGEKVFLECVQDMDHENMFWYRQDPGLGLRLIYFSYDVKMKEKGDIPEGYSVSREKKERFSLILESASTNQTSMYLCASSLVGNQPQHFGDGTRLSIL.

This chain links TRBV2 with TRBJ2-3, with TRBD1 matching over 10 bases. Looked up from germline, CDR1 is SNHLY and CDR2 is FYNNEI. The CDR3 is 15 amino acids. Trimming took 8 bases from V and 8 from J; bases not matched to a gene: 13. CDR3 bases: TGTGCCAGCGGACGACCGGGACAGGGGTTTGTTACGCAGTATTTT. The encoded protein is CASGRPGQGFVTQYF.

The V call is TRBV10-1, the J call TRBJ1-5; D not resolved. CDR1 and CDR2 from the germline V gene are WNHNN and SYGVQD (reference sequence). V shed 10 bases and J shed 0 bases, with 10 bases lying between them. The CDR3 has 13 residues. CDR3 coding DNA: TGCGCCACTTCAGCGATTAGCAATCAGCCCCAGCATTTT. This gives the protein CATSAISNQPQHF.

The chain links TRBV5-1 to TRBJ2-2; D gene uncertain. This CDR3 is 14 amino acids long. The germline CDR1 and CDR2 sequences are SGHRS and YFSETQ. Trimming took off 4 bases at V and 1 base at J, with 8 bases between the two ends. The CDR3 sequence is CASSPYMNTGELFF. In nucleotides, the CDR3 is TGCGCCAGCAGCCCATACATGAACACCGGGGAGCTGTTTTTT.

The chain combines TRBV4-1 with TRBJ2-6; tentative D call: TRBD1 (5 bases). Germline CDR1 and CDR2: MGHRA and YSYEKL. This CDR3 spans 16 amino acids. V was cut by 1 base and J by 0 bases, with 7 bases left in between. CDR3 loop: CASSQGQGSGANVLTF. For the CDR3, the DNA is TGCGCCAGCAGCCAAGGGCAGGGCTCTGGGGCCAACGTCCTGACTTTC.

This clone was seen only a few times. This same CDR3 is encoded by further DNA sequences in the sample. The chain employs TRBV5-1 and TRBJ2-7; 8 bases fit TRBD1. Per germline, CDR1 SGHRS and CDR2 YFSETQ. This CDR3 has 13 amino acids. V shed 3 bases, J shed 7 bases, and the junction held 6 bases outside the gene matches. CDR3 sequence (DNA): TGCGCCAGCAGCTGGGGACAGGCCGGGGAGCAGTACTTC. This encodes CASSWGQAGEQYF.

The chain employs TRBV18 and TRBJ2-1; 11 nucleotides line up with TRBD2. Per germline, CDR1 KGHSH and CDR2 LQKENI. The CDR3 loop spans 16 amino acids. V lost 0 bases to trimming and J lost 3 bases; unmatched junction nucleotides: 1. The CDR3 reads CASSPPGTSGYNEQFF. In DNA, the CDR3 is TGTGCCAGCTCACCACCCGGGACTAGCGGCTACAATGAGCAGTTCTTC.

The genes are TRBV2 and TRBJ1-2; TRBD1 might be the D (5 bases). Germline CDR1 SNHLY, CDR2 FYNNEI. CDR3 length: 15 amino acids. Trimming shortened V by 5 bases and J by 7 bases, and 20 bases separated the two germline ends. The CDR3 here is CASSSGGAESAGYTF. The CDR3 DNA reads as TGTGCCAGCAGTAGTGGCGGGGCTGAGTCCGCTGGCTACACCTTC.

The J gene is TRBJ2-1, the V gene TRBV5-1; 10 nucleotides line up with TRBD2. In germline, CDR1 is SGHRS, CDR2 YFSETQ. V was clipped by 5 bases and J by 5 bases; unmatched bases: 10. The CDR3 length is 16 residues. CDR3 in amino acids: CASSSAGTSAHNEQFF. Written as DNA, the CDR3 is TGCGCCAGCAGTTCAGCCGGGACTAGCGCACACAATGAGCAGTTCTTC.

The rearrangement links TRBV4-2 to TRBJ1-2, with D tentatively TRBD1 (5 bases). Germline V gives CDR1 LGHNA, CDR2 YNFKEQ. The CDR3 totals 15 residues. Between the trimmed V and J ends, which lost 4 bases and 2 bases, there was a span of 14 bases. The CDR3 coding sequence is TGTGCCAGCAGCCCTAATTCTCAGGGAAACTATGGCTACACCTTC. Encoded protein: CASSPNSQGNYGYTF.

The chain is built from TRBV5-6 and TRBJ1-1, with D perhaps matching TRBD1 (5 bases). From germline, CDR1 is SGHDT and CDR2 YYEEEE. V was cut by 1 base and J by 7 bases, with 5 bases left in between. The CDR3 spans 11 residues. DNA of the CDR3: TGTGCCAGCAGCTTGAGGGGTGAAGCTTTCTTT. Protein product: CASSLRGEAFF.

V and J are TRBV5-4 and TRBJ2-2; TRBD1 matches 9 bases. V shed 4 bases and J 5 bases; nucleotides not matched to a gene: 6. CDR1 and CDR2 from the germline V gene are SGHNT and YYREEE (reference sequence). The length of the CDR3 is 15 residues. The DNA of the CDR3 is TGTGCCAGCAGCCCTCGGACAGGGGAAACCGGGGAGCTGTTTTTT. The encoded protein is CASSPRTGETGELFF.

This chain joins TRBV5-6 and TRBJ1-5; D gene uncertain. Germline CDR1 SGHDT, CDR2 YYEEEE. V dropped 6 bases and J dropped 5 bases, with 15 bases sitting between them. The CDR3 spans 14 residues. CDR3 protein: CASTVLDSYQPQHF. The CDR3 DNA sequence: TGTGCCAGCACCGTTCTTGACTCCTATCAGCCCCAGCATTTT.

This clone was picked up a small number of times. V and J are TRBV11-1 and TRBJ2-5; weak D call: TRBD1 (6 bases). Looked up from germline, CDR1 is SGHAT and CDR2 is FQDESV (reference sequence). The CDR3 runs 15 residues. Trimming removed 4 bases from V and 4 bases from J, with 16 bases in between. For the CDR3, the DNA is TGTGCCAGCAGCTACGTCAGGGGTATTGTAGAGACCCAGTACTTC. Protein product: CASSYVRGIVETQYF.

The rearrangement joins TRBV7-9 to TRBJ2-2; TRBD2 matches 7 bases. Germline-derived CDR1 and CDR2 are SEHNR and FQNEAQ (reference sequence). The CDR3 is made up of 16 amino acids. Trimming cost V 5 bases and J 5 bases; bases outside gene matches: 11. Here the CDR3 DNA reads TGTGCCAGCAGCCCCGGGGGGACTCGTGGGACCGGGGAGCTGTTTTTT. It translates to CASSPGGTRGTGELFF.

This clone was seen a few times. The chain recombines TRBV4-1 with TRBJ2-1; the D is unclear. There are 16 residues in the CDR3. The ends were cut back, 2 bases at V and 6 bases at J, with 17 bases in the middle. Germline assignment: CDR1 MGHRA and CDR2 YSYEKL. This CDR3 is CASSQTLTLPGNEQFF. CDR3 in DNA: TGCGCCAGCAGCCAAACCTTAACTCTCCCCGGCAATGAGCAGTTCTTC.

The CDR3 here is CASSSSSETQYF. DNA of the CDR3: TGTGCCAGCAGCTCCTCTTCCGAGACCCAGTACTTC. This chain joins TRBV7-9 and TRBJ2-5, with D hard to call. The CDR3 covers 12 residues. The germline CDR1 and CDR2 sequences are SEHNR and FQNEAQ (reference sequence). Trimming shortened V by 4 bases and J by 5 bases, and 8 bases separated the two germline ends.

As DNA, the CDR3 is TGTGCCTGGATGAAGAGGGGACTGATTGATGGGGCCAACGTCCTGACTTTC. As protein: CAWMKRGLIDGANVLTF. The rearrangement joins TRBV30 to TRBJ2-6; possibly TRBD2 for D (6 bases). V dropped 4 bases and J dropped 3 bases, with 19 bases sitting between them. This CDR3 contains 17 residues. Germline V gene data show CDR1 as GTSNPN and CDR2 as SVGIG (reference sequence).